This T cell receptor (beta chain) was recorded in a study of T cell repertoires in cytomegalovirus infection. Study in general: TCR beta signatures that were public indicated CMV infection and matching HLA type.

TCRdb recomputed calls from the reads with MiXCR, one row per CDR3 protein. The sample records roughly 230,000 distinct CDR3 sequences, approximately 22% being singletons. Study results and limitations: Pooled public TCR beta family frequency picked out CMV carriers with the relevant HLA. The ex vivo response was dominated by HLA-C-restricted CMV-specific TCR beta clonotypes.

The V gene lost 7 bases and the J gene lost 4 bases, with 16 bases spanning the gap. The CDR3 extends over 14 amino acids. Germline CDR1 is SQVTM and CDR2 is ANQGSEA. A note on this clonotype: Its antigen is unidentified.

The V gene is TRBV29-1, the J gene TRBJ1-4; D gene uncertain. Sequenced input: CD8+ T cells from PBMCs. This clonotype was sampled from a human donor in good health (CMV status not recorded). Some clones in this sample may be carry-over from other donors' samples. CDR3 residues: CSATISAVNEKLFF. The CDR3 nucleotides are TGCAGCGCCACCATAAGTGCGGTTAATGAAAAACTGTTTTTT. Full variable domain (missing parts from reference TRBV29-1 and TRBJ1-4): SAVISQKPSRDICQRGTSLTIQCQVDSQVTMMFWYRQQPGQSLTLIATANQGSEATYESGFVIDKFPISRPNLTFSTLTVSNMSPEDSSIYLCSATISAVNEKLFFGSGTQLSVL.